This T cell receptor (beta chain) was retrieved from a study of shared clonotypes between healthy human individuals. This CDR3 comprises 11 residues. V lost 8 bases and J lost 3, with 8 bases in between. Germline lookup yields CDR1 MNHEY and CDR2 SVGAGI. CD45RO-negative, CCR7-selected cells formed the naive CD8 fraction, which excluded terminally differentiated effector memory CD45RA+ cells. Profiled with immunoSEQ multiplex PCR; TCRdb holds only in-frame clones, not every one. This sample has more than 550,000 clones, with 92% found just once. The clonotype originates from a man aged 25 to 45 in good health. The J gene is TRBJ2-7, the V gene TRBV6-5; D possibly corresponds to TRBD1 (6 bases). The sequencing input was naive CD8+ T cells sorted from blood. The CDR3 reads CASQQGYEQYF. In DNA form, the CDR3 reads TGTGCCAGCCAACAGGGCTACGAGCAGTACTTC.